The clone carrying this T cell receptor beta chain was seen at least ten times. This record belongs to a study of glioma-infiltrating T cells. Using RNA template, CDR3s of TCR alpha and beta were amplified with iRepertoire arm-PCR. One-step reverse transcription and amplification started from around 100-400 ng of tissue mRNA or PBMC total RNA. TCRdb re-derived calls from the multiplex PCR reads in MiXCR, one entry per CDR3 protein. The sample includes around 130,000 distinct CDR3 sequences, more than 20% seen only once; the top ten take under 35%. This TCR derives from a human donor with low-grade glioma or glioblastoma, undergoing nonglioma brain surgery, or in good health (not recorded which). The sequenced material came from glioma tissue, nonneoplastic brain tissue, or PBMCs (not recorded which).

CDR3 coding DNA: TGTGCCAGCAGCCCATCCCCGGGACCGGCTAATCAGCCCCAGCATTTT. Protein: CASSPSPGPANQPQHF. V and J are TRBV27 and TRBJ1-5; possible D gene TRBD1, 5 bases. CDR1 and CDR2 from the germline V gene are MNHEY and SMNVEV (reference sequence). V gave up 6 bases and J gave up 4 bases, with 19 bases separating them. CDR3 length: 16 amino acids.